This section outlines one T cell receptor (beta chain) sequence together with its context. The data derive from a study of blood T cell repertoires in COVID-19. Across the study: PBMCs, B-cell-depleted T cells, or T cells provided the cDNA or gDNA that made up the material.

Per the authors' pipeline: Amplified reference gene primers provided the basis for estimating nucleated cell counts. Profiled with immunoSEQ multiplex PCR; TCRdb holds only in-frame clones, not every one. The V and J calls and the clone size are those of that table, but D and trimming were determined from the DNA. The profile shows 25,000 to 35,000 clones, roughly 94% of them singletons. J lost 3 bases, V lost 6 bases, and 6 bases had no gene match. Germline CDR1 and CDR2: SNHLY and FYNNEI. The CDR3 is 15 residues long. Sequencing was carried out using peripheral blood. The chain carries TRBV2 and TRBJ1-1; 11 bases map to TRBD1. This TCR was recovered from a middle-aged man with active COVID-19. As DNA, the CDR3 is TGTGCCAGCAGGGGACAGGGGGTCGTGGACACTGAAGCTTTCTTT. As protein: CASRGQGVVDTEAFF.